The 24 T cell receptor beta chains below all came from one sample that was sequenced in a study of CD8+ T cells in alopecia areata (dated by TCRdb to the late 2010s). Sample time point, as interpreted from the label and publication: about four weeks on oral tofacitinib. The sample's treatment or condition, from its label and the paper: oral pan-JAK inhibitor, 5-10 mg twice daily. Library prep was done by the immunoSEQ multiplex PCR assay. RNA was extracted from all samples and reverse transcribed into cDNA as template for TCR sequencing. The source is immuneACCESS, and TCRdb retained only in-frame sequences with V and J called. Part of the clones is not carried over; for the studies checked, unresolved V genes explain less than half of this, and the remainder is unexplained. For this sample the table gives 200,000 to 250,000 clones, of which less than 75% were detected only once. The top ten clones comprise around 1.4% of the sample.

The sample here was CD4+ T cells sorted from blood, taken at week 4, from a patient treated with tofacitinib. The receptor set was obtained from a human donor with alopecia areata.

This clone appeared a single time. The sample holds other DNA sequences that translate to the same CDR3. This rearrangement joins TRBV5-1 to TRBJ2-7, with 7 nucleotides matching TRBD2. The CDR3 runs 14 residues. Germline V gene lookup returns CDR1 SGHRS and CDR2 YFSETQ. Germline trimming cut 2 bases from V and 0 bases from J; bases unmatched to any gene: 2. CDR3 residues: CASSLAGSSYEQYF. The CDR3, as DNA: TGCGCCAGCAGCTTAGCGGGGAGCTCCTACGAGCAGTACTTC.

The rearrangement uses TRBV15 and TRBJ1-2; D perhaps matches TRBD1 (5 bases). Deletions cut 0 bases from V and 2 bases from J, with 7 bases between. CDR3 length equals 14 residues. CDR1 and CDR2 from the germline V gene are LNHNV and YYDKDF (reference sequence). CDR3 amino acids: CATSRDDRNYGYTF. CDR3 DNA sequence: TGTGCCACCAGCAGAGATGACAGAAACTATGGCTACACCTTC.

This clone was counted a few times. This CDR3 reads CASSPQTGKNQPQHF. DNA of the CDR3: TGTGCCAGCAGCCCCCAGACAGGGAAAAATCAGCCCCAGCATTTT. The chain couples TRBV7-2 to TRBJ1-5; 7 nucleotides line up with TRBD1. There are 15 residues in the CDR3. Germline V CDR1 and CDR2: SGHTA, FQGNSA. V lost 5 bases to trimming and J lost 4 bases; unmatched junction nucleotides: 8. Full variable domain (missing parts from reference TRBV7-2 and TRBJ1-5): GAGVSQSPSNKVTEKGKDVELRCDPISGHTALYWYRQSLGQGLEFLIYFQGNSAPDKSGLPSDRFSAERTGGSVSTLTIQRTQQEDSAVYLCASSPQTGKNQPQHFGDGTRLSIL.

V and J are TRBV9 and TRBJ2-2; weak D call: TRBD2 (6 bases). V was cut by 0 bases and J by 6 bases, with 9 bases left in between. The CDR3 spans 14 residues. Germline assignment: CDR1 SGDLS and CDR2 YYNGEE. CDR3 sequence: CASSVGGGAGELFF. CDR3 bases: TGTGCCAGCAGCGTAGGTGGAGGGGCCGGGGAGCTGTTTTTT.

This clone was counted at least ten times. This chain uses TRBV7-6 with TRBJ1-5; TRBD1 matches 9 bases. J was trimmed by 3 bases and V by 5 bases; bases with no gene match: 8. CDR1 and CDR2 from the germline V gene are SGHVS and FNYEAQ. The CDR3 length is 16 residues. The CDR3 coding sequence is TGTGCCAGCAGCCGCGACGGGACAGGGCTCAATCAGCCCCAGCATTTT. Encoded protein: CASSRDGTGLNQPQHF.

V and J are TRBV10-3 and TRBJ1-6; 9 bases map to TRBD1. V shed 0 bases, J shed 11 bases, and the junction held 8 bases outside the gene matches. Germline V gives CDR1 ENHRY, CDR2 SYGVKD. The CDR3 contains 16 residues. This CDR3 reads CAISESGGQGSPPLHF. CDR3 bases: TGTGCCATCAGTGAGTCGGGGGGACAGGGCTCTCCACCCCTCCACTTT.

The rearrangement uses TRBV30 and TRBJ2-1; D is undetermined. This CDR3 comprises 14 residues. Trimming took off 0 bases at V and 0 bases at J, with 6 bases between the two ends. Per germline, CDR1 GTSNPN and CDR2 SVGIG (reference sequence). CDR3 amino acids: CAWSVQISYNEQFF. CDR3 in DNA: TGTGCCTGGAGTGTTCAGATCTCCTACAATGAGCAGTTCTTC.

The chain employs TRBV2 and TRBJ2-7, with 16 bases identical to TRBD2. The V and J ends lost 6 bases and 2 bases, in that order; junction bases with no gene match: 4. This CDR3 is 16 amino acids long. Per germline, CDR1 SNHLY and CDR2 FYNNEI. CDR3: CASSRGTSGGAYEQYF. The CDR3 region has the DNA TGTGCCAGCAGCCGCGGGACTAGCGGGGGGGCCTACGAGCAGTACTTC.

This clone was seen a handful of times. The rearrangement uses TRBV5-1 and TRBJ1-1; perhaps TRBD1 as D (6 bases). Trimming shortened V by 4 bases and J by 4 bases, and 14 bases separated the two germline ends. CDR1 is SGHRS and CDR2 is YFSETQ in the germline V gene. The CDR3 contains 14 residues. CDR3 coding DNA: TGCGCCAGCAGCCCCAGGGGCGATTCCACTGAAGCTTTCTTT. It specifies CASSPRGDSTEAFF.

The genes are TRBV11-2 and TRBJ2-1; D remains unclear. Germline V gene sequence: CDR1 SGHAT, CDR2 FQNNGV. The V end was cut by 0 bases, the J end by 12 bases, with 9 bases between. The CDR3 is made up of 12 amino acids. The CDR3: CASSLDGVTQFF. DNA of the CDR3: TGTGCCAGCAGCTTAGATGGTGTCACGCAGTTCTTC.

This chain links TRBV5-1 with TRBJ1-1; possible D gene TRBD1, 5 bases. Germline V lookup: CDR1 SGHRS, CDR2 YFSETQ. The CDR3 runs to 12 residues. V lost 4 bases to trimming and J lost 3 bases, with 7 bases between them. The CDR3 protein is CASSTGYTEAFF. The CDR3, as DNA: TGCGCCAGCAGCACAGGTTACACTGAAGCTTTCTTT.

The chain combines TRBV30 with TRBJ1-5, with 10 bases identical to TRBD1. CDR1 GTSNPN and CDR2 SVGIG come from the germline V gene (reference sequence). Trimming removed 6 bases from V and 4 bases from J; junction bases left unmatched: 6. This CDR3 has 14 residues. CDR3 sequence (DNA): TGTGCCTGCCGTCCGGGACAGGGGAATCAGCCCCAGCATTTT. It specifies CACRPGQGNQPQHF.

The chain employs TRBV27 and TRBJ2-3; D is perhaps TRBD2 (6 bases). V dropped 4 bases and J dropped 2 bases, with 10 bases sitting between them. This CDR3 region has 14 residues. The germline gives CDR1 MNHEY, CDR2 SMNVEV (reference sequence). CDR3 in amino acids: CASSSTRDTDTQYF. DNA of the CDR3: TGTGCCAGCAGTTCGACTAGGGACACAGATACGCAGTATTTT.

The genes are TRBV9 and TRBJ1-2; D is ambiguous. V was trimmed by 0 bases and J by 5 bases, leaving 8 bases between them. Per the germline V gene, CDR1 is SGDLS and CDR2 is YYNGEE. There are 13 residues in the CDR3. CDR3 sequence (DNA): TGTGCCAGCAGCGTAGGGCCATCGTATGGCTACACCTTC. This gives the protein CASSVGPSYGYTF.

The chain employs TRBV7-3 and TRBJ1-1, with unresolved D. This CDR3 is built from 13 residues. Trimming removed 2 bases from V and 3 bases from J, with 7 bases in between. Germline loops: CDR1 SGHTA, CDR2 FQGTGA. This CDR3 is CASSLESYTEAFF. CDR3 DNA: TGTGCCAGCAGCTTAGAGTCCTACACTGAAGCTTTCTTT.

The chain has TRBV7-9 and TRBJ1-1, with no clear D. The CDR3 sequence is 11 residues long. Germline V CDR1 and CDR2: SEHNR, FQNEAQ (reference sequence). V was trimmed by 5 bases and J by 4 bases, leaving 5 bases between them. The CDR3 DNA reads TGTGCCAGCAGCAGGATCACTGAAGCTTTCTTT. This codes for CASSRITEAFF. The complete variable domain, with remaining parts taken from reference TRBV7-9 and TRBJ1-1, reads DTGVSQNPRHKITKRGQNVTFRCDPISEHNRLYWYRQTLGQGPEFLTYFQNEAQLEKSRLLSDRFSAERPKGSFSTLEIQRTEQGDSAMYLCASSRITEAFFGQGTRLTVV.

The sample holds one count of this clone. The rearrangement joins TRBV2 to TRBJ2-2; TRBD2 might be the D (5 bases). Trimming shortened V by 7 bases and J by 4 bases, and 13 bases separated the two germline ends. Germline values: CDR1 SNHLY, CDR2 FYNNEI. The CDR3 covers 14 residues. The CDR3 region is CASKRAGSTGELFF. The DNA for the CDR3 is TGTGCCAGCAAGAGGGCCGGAAGCACCGGGGAGCTGTTTTTT.

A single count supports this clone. The CDR3 protein is CASSVTGSTEAFF. In DNA, the CDR3 is TGTGCCAGCAGTGTAACAGGGAGCACTGAAGCTTTCTTT. The V and J genes are TRBV25-1 and TRBJ1-1, with a weak D call TRBD1 (6 bases). The V and J ends lost 4 bases and 4 bases respectively, with 10 bases between them. The CDR3 has 13 residues. Germline CDR1 reads MGHDK; CDR2 reads SYGVNS.

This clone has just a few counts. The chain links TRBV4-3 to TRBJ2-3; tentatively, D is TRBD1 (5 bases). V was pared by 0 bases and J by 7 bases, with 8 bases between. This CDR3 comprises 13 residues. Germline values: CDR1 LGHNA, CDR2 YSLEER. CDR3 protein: CASSQDPGYTQYF. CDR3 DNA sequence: TGCGCCAGCAGCCAAGACCCAGGGTATACGCAGTATTTT.

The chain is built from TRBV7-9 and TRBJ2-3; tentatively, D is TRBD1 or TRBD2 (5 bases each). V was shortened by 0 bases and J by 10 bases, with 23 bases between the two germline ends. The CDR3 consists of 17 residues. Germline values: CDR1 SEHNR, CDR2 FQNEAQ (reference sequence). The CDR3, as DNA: TGTGCCAGCAGCTTAGCTTTGGGGACCGTTTTATCCGATGCGCAGTATTTT. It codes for CASSLALGTVLSDAQYF.

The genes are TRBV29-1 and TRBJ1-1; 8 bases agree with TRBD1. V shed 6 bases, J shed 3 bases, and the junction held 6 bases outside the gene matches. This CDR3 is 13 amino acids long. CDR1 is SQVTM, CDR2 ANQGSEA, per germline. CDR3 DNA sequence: TGCAGCGTCCAAGTGACAGGGGACACTGAAGCTTTCTTT. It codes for CSVQVTGDTEAFF.

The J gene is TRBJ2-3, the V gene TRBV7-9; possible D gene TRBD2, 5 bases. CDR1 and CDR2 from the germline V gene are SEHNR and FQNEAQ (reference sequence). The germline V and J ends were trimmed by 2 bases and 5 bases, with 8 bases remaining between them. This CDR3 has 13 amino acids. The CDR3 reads CASSLREGDTQYF. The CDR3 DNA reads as TGTGCCAGCAGCTTACGGGAAGGAGATACGCAGTATTTT.

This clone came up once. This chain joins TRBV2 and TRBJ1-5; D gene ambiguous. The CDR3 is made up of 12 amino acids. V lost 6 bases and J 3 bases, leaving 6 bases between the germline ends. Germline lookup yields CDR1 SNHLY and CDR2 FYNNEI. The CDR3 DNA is TGTGCCAGCAGCTTGAACAATCAGCCCCAGCATTTT. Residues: CASSLNNQPQHF.

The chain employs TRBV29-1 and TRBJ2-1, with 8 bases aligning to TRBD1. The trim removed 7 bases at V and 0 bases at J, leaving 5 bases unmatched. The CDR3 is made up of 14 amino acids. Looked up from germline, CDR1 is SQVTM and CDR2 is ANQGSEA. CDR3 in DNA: TGCAGCGCCCTGGGACAGGTCTCCTACAATGAGCAGTTCTTC. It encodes CSALGQVSYNEQFF.